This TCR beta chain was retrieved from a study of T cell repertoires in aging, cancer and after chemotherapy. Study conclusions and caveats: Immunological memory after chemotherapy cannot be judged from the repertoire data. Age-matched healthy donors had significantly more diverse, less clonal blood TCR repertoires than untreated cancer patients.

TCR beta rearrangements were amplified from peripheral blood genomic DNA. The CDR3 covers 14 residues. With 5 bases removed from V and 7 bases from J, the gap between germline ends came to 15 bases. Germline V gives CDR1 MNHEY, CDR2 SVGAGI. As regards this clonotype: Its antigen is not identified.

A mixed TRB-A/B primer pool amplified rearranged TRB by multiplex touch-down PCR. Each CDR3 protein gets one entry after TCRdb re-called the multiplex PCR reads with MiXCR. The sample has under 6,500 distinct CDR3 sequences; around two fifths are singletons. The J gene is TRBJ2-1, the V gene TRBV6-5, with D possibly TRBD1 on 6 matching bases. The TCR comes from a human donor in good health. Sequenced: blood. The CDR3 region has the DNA TGTGCCAGCAGTCCACCCGAACAGGGAAATGAGCAGTTCTTC. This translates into CASSPPEQGNEQFF.